The T cell receptor beta chain under discussion was sequenced for a study of CD8 T cells in ankylosing spondylitis. Study results and caveats: Previously reported in reactive arthritis synovial fluid and blood were some of the motif variants. A TCR beta motif of about 8 highly homologous variants appeared characteristic of ankylosing spondylitis blood. Reportedly, disease-linked clones are significantly enriched in ankylosing spondylitis patients' matched synovial fluid.

Germline trimming cut 0 bases from V and 5 bases from J; bases unmatched to any gene: 8. The CDR3 sequence is 16 residues long. In germline, CDR1 is SGHRS, CDR2 YFSETQ. Preparation of TCR beta libraries was done by quantitative 5'-RACE with molecular barcodes. TCRdb called the 5' RACE reads again in MiXCR, with one record for every CDR3 protein. The sample gives 150,000 to 200,000 distinct CDR3 sequences, approximately 18% of which show up once; approximately 4% is in the top ten. In this sample, this clonotype turned up many times. What it binds is unknown. This TCR was recovered from a male donor aged 10-35 years with ankylosing spondylitis or in good health (not recorded which). Sequencing was done on a sample of blood, either unsorted or a sorted T cell fraction (not recorded which). The gene calls are TRBV5-1 and TRBJ2-5; 9 positions match TRBD1. CDR3 DNA sequence: TGCGCCAGCAGCTTGGAGGGACAGGGCGCCGTGGAGACCCAGTACTTC. Its translation: CASSLEGQGAVETQYF.